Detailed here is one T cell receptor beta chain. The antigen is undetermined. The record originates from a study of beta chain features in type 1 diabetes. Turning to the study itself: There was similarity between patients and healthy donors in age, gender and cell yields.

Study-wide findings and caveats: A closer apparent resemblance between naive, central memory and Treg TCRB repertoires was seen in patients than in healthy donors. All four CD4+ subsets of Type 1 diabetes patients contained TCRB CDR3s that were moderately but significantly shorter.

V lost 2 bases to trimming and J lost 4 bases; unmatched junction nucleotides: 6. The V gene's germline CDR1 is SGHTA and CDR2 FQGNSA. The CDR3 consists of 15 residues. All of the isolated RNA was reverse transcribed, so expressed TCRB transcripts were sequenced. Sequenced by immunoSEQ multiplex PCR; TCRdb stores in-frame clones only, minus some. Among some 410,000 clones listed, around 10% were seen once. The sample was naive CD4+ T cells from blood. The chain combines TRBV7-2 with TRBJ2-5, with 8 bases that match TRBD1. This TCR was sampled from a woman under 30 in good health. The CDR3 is CASSLQGAPRETQYF. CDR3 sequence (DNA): TGTGCCAGCAGCTTACAGGGGGCGCCCCGAGAGACCCAGTACTTC.